The source of this TCR beta chain is a study of blood T cell repertoires in COVID-19. Trimming took 4 bases from V and 4 from J, leaving 19 bases between them. This CDR3 has 16 amino acids. Germline CDR1 is SGHAT and CDR2 is FQNNGV. Produced via immunoSEQ multiplex PCR; TCRdb's table is partial and in-frame only. The sample yields more than 250,000 clones, around nine tenths seen once. The V gene is TRBV11-2, the J gene TRBJ1-1; D is unclear. The sequenced sample consisted of PBMCs or T cells enriched from blood (not recorded which). The source is a woman aged 25 to 45 who had recovered from COVID-19. In DNA, the CDR3 is TGTGCCAGCAGCTCCTTAGAGGGCTTTACCCTCACTGAAGCTTTCTTT. Protein: CASSSLEGFTLTEAFF.